This TCR beta chain was captured by sequencing in a study of cytomegalovirus exposure and HLA in healthy donors. The PCR had 60 Vbeta and 13 Jbeta primers. Profiling relied on immunoSEQ multiplex PCR, and the TCRdb table lists in-frame clones only, not all of them. The sample includes about 140,000 clones, around three quarters of them seen just once. Trimming cost V 1 base and J 2 bases; bases outside gene matches: 5. Germline assignment: CDR1 MNHNS and CDR2 SASEGT. The CDR3 extends over 16 amino acids. Healthy donors of bone marrow made up the group. General study points: Immune exposure data for these donors was limited to CMV serostatus. In vitro, three CMV-associated chains proved specific for CMV antigens. Being productive about 87% or about 30% of the time was typical of most TCR beta V segments in an earlier analysis.

Worth noting for this clone: The antigen is not known.

The chain combines TRBV6-1 with TRBJ1-2; the match to TRBD1 covers 9 bases. Specimen: PBMCs. The sequence was obtained from a woman aged 60 to 75 in good health and CMV-seropositive. The CDR3 DNA is TGTGCCAGCAGTGAAGATGGGGACAGGGTCAACTATGGCTACACCTTC. As protein: CASSEDGDRVNYGYTF.